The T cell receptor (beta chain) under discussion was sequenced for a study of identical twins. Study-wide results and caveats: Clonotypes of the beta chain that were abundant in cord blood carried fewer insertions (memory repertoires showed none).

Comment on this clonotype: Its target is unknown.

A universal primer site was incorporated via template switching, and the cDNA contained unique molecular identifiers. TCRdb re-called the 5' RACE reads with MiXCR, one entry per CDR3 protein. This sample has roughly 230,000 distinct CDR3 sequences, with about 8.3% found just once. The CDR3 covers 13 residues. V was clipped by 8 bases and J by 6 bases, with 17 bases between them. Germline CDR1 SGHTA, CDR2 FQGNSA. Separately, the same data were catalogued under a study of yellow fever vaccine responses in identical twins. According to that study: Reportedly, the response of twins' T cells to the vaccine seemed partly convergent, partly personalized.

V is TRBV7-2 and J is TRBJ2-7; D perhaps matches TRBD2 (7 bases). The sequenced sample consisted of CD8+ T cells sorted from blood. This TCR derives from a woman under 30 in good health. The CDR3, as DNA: TGTGCCAGCCTAGAATGGGGGGGCAGCGAGCAGTACTTC. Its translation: CASLEWGGSEQYF.